The 30 T cell receptor beta chains below come from one sample, sequenced in a study of blood T cells in healthy people across ages. A second PCR of roughly 6 to 12 cycles used a sample-barcoded 5' primer and a J-beta primer mix. TCRdb re-called the 5' RACE reads through MiXCR, storing one row per CDR3 protein. The sample lists approximately 850,000 distinct CDR3 sequences; under 45% were seen once. The sample consisted of blood. All receptors derive from a man in his sixties in good health.

The chain combines TRBV20-1 with TRBJ1-4, with TRBD1 as a possible D gene (5 bases). The CDR3 runs to 13 residues. The V end lost 3 bases, the J end lost 10 bases, and 15 bases lay between the germline ends. Germline V CDR1 and CDR2: DFQATT, SNEGSKA (reference sequence). CDR3 loop: CSARGTHRGKLFF. CDR3 nucleotide sequence: TGCAGTGCTAGGGGGACCCATCGTGGAAAACTGTTTTTT.

V and J are TRBV2 and TRBJ1-5; perhaps TRBD1 as D (5 bases). Germline values: CDR1 SNHLY, CDR2 FYNNEI. The CDR3 extends over 14 amino acids. The germline V and J ends were trimmed by 8 bases and 6 bases, with 17 bases remaining between them. CDR3 nucleotide sequence: TGTGCCAGCTTAGGGGCAGAGCTTGGTCAGCCCCAGCATTTT. It encodes CASLGAELGQPQHF.

This clonotype was seen repeatedly, ten times or more. The V call is TRBV12-3 or TRBV12-4, the J call TRBJ2-3; 7 positions match TRBD2. The CDR3 length is 16 residues. Trimming cost V 1 base and J 6 bases; bases outside gene matches: 10. The CDR3 DNA follows: TGTGCCAGCAGTTTAGATTCCAGCGGGGTTGTTGATACGCAGTATTTT. Protein: CASSLDSSGVVDTQYF.

There are many counts of this clonotype. This rearrangement joins TRBV29-1 to TRBJ2-7; the match to TRBD2 covers 7 bases. Trimming cost V 7 bases and J 3 bases; bases outside gene matches: 3. The CDR3 contains 11 residues. CDR1 is SQVTM and CDR2 is ANQGSEA in the germline V gene. The CDR3 region has the DNA TGCAGCGGATGGGGGGGCTACGAGCAGTACTTC. Residues: CSGWGGYEQYF.

This sequence joins TRBV7-8 and TRBJ2-1; D is ambiguous. This CDR3 is 11 amino acids long. Germline CDR1 SGHVS, CDR2 FQNEAQ. Trimming removed 5 bases at V and 10 bases at J, with 9 bases between. The DNA of the CDR3 is TGTGCCAGCAGCAATTCAAGGGAGCAGTTCTTC. Translated, it gives CASSNSREQFF.

This CDR3 reads CASSSWTGTKQETQYF. In DNA, the CDR3 is TGCGCCAGCAGCTCCTGGACAGGGACGAAGCAAGAGACCCAGTACTTC. The chain joins TRBV5-1 to TRBJ2-5, with TRBD1 identical over 8 bases. V shed 3 bases, J shed 2 bases, and the junction held 9 bases outside the gene matches. CDR1 and CDR2 from the germline V gene are SGHRS and YFSETQ. The CDR3 is made up of 16 amino acids.

The V and J genes are TRBV5-5 and TRBJ2-7; TRBD2 matches at 8 bases. Trimming removed 4 bases from V and 3 bases from J; junction bases left unmatched: 9. Per the germline V gene, CDR1 is SGHKS and CDR2 is YYEKEE (reference sequence). This CDR3 is built from 15 residues. The CDR3 is CASSDRAGAVYEQYF. The CDR3 nucleotides read TGTGCCAGCAGCGATAGAGCGGGGGCAGTCTACGAGCAGTACTTC.

The chain joins TRBV3-1 to TRBJ2-4; D is uncertain. The J call may be in error: the DNA end matches TRBJ2-5 better. CDR1 and CDR2 (germline): LGHDT, YNNKEL (reference sequence). This CDR3 comprises 13 residues. CDR3 nucleotides: TGTGCCAGCAGCCAATACCGTTGGGAGACCCAGTACTTC. It translates to CASSQYRWETQYF.

Remarks on this clonotype: An end of the junction does not agree with germline; a read error may underlie this. Written as DNA, the CDR3 is TGTGCCAGCAGCCCCGATCTCGGGGGCCGAGGGGAGACGCGGTATTTT. Translation: CASSPDLGGRGETRYF. V gene TRBV7-8 combines with J gene TRBJ2-3; D may match TRBD1 or TRBD2 (6 bases each). This CDR3 has 16 residues. Germline-derived CDR1 and CDR2 are SGHVS and FQNEAQ.

The chain carries TRBV7-9 and TRBJ2-4, with TRBD2 as a possible D gene (6 bases). The assigned J gene may be wrong: the sequence end matches TRBJ2-5 better. The germline V gene encodes CDR1 SEHNR and CDR2 FQNEAQ (reference sequence). The length of the CDR3 is 18 residues. CDR3 loop: CASSPASSPAGRTETQYF. Here the CDR3 DNA reads TGTGCCAGCAGCCCCGCAAGCAGCCCGGCGGGGCGGACTGAGACCCAGTACTTC.

In the case of this clonotype: Its ends do not fully match the called genes, so a read error is possible. V is TRBV11-2 and J is TRBJ2-5; either TRBD1 or TRBD2 may supply D (5 bases each). TRBJ2-7 explains the end of the DNA better; the J call may be wrong. Germline V gene sequence: CDR1 SGHAT, CDR2 FQNNGV. This CDR3 is 14 amino acids long. Here the CDR3 DNA reads TGTGCCAGCAGCGTAGAAGGGACGCTAGACGAGCAGTACTTC. Its translation: CASSVEGTLDEQYF.

V and J are TRBV12-3 or TRBV12-4 and TRBJ2-1, with D possibly matching TRBD2 (6 bases). The CDR3 covers 15 residues. The V and J ends lost 6 bases and 4 bases respectively, with 16 bases between them. CDR3 residues: CASSRGDGGYNEQFF. Here the CDR3 DNA reads TGTGCCAGCAGCCGCGGGGACGGCGGGTACAATGAGCAGTTCTTC.

The chain uses TRBV5-1 and TRBJ2-7, with D perhaps assigned TRBD1 or TRBD2 (5 bases each). Trimming removed 4 bases at V and 2 bases at J, with 10 bases between. The CDR3 has 13 amino acids. The V gene's germline CDR1 is SGHRS and CDR2 YFSETQ. The CDR3 bases are TGCGCCAGCAGCGAGACAGCGGCCTACGAGCAGTACTTC. It codes for CASSETAAYEQYF.

The chain joins TRBV27 to TRBJ2-7; D possibly matches TRBD1 or TRBD2 (5 bases each). CDR1 is MNHEY, CDR2 SMNVEV, per germline (reference sequence). V lost 4 bases to trimming and J lost 1 base, with 14 bases between them. The CDR3 has 15 amino acids. DNA of the CDR3: TGTGCCAGCAGTTCAACCGGGACGGAATCCTACGAGCAGTACTTC. Its translation: CASSSTGTESYEQYF.

This clonotype was recorded many times. V gene TRBV18 combines with J gene TRBJ1-1; TRBD1 might be the D (6 bases). The ends were cut back, 8 bases at V and 1 base at J, with 11 bases in the middle. This CDR3 has 13 amino acids. Germline V CDR1 and CDR2: KGHSH, LQKENI. The CDR3 loop reads CASSPTGNTEAFF. CDR3 bases: TGTGCCAGCAGCCCGACAGGGAACACTGAAGCTTTCTTT.

On this clonotype: A much larger clone differs by one base, so this may be a read error. The chain recombines TRBV4-1 with TRBJ2-1, with 8 bases that match TRBD1. The better agreement between TRBJ2-7 and the DNA end casts doubt on the J call. CDR3 size: 16 residues. In germline, CDR1 is MGHRA, CDR2 YSYEKL. This CDR3 reads CASSPRQGTSYNEQYF. The CDR3 DNA reads as TGCGCCAGCAGCCCCCGACAGGGGACTTCCTACAATGAGCAGTACTTC.

The chain uses TRBV27 and TRBJ1-5, with D unclear. Germline V gene lookup returns CDR1 MNHEY and CDR2 SMNVEV (reference sequence). The CDR3 contains 16 residues. The V gene lost 1 base and the J gene lost 2 bases, with 12 bases spanning the gap. The CDR3 bases are TGTGCCAGCAGTTTATACGGGAGAACGGGCAATCAGCCCCAGCATTTT. This sequence encodes CASSLYGRTGNQPQHF.

V and J are TRBV5-1 and TRBJ1-1; 7 bases map to TRBD1. V shed 1 base and J 3 bases; nucleotides not matched to a gene: 3. The germline CDR1 and CDR2 sequences are SGHRS and YFSETQ. The CDR3 extends over 14 amino acids. The CDR3 DNA reads TGCGCCAGCAGCTTGCAGGGGGTTGACACTGAAGCTTTCTTT. Translating gives CASSLQGVDTEAFF.

The rearrangement links TRBV4-3 to TRBJ2-5; D is uncertain. Germline lookup yields CDR1 LGHNA and CDR2 YSLEER. This CDR3 is built from 15 residues. Trimming pared 0 bases from V and 5 bases from J, leaving 13 bases between. This chain's CDR3 is CASSQEMGSGETQYF. The CDR3 DNA reads as TGCGCCAGCAGCCAAGAGATGGGTAGTGGGGAGACCCAGTACTTC.

This clonotype was counted between two and nine times. The V and J genes are TRBV5-1 and TRBJ2-7; 8 bases fit TRBD2. This CDR3 spans 15 amino acids. V shed 1 base, J shed 2 bases, and the junction held 5 bases outside the gene matches. Germline CDR1 reads SGHRS; CDR2 reads YFSETQ. In nucleotides, the CDR3 is TGCGCCAGCAGCTTGATCGGGGGGGTCGCCTACGAGCAGTACTTC. It is translated as CASSLIGGVAYEQYF.

This clonotype was seen a few times. The V gene is TRBV28, the J gene TRBJ2-5; no definite D call. V dropped 3 bases and J dropped 1 base, with 9 bases sitting between them. Per germline, CDR1 MDHEN and CDR2 SYDVKM. The CDR3 consists of 14 residues. The CDR3 protein is CASSFCRIQETQYF. The CDR3 DNA reads as TGTGCCAGCAGTTTTTGTAGGATCCAAGAGACCCAGTACTTC.

The chain carries TRBV29-1 and TRBJ1-1; no reliable D call. Deletions cut 3 bases from V and 0 bases from J, with 8 bases between. The CDR3 is 13 residues long. Germline CDR1 and CDR2: SQVTM and ANQGSEA. CDR3 nucleotide sequence: TGCAGCGTTGAGGTCAACATGAACACTGAAGCTTTCTTT. Translating it yields CSVEVNMNTEAFF.

V is TRBV11-2 and J is TRBJ2-5, with D perhaps TRBD2 (6 bases). The V end lost 5 bases, the J end lost 2 bases, and 12 bases lay between the germline ends. The CDR3 is 14 residues long. Germline loops: CDR1 SGHAT, CDR2 FQNNGV. Here the CDR3 reads CASSIYGGQETQYF. DNA of the CDR3: TGTGCCAGCAGCATCTATGGGGGGCAAGAGACCCAGTACTTC.

This chain joins TRBV24-1 and TRBJ2-4; the match to TRBD1 covers 10 bases. The CDR3 has 15 amino acids. Unmatched junction bases numbered 6, after V lost 4 bases and J lost 7 bases. Germline values: CDR1 KGHDR, CDR2 SFDVKD. The CDR3 is CATSDAGQGENIQYF. The CDR3 DNA is TGTGCCACCAGTGACGCTGGACAGGGGGAGAACATTCAGTACTTC.

This clonotype was seen once. A clone one base away is much larger, so this may be a read error. DNA of the CDR3: TGTGCCAGCAGAGATGCGGGGGGCGAAATTTACAATGAGCAGTACTTC. Translating gives CASRDAGGEIYNEQYF. The chain uses TRBV9 and TRBJ2-7, with 8 positions matching TRBD2. With 5 bases clipped from V and 7 bases from J, the junction kept 17 bases outside the gene matches. Germline loops: CDR1 SGDLS, CDR2 YYNGEE. The CDR3 extends over 16 amino acids. The variable domain in full, completed from reference TRBV9 and TRBJ2-7, reads DSGVTQTPKHLITATGQRVTLRCSPRSGDLSVYWYQQSLDQGLQFLIQYYNGEERAKGNILERFSAQQFPDLHSELNLSSLELGDSALYFCASRDAGGEIYNEQYFGPGTRLTVT.

In its sample, this clonotype was seen once. V and J are TRBV7-3 and TRBJ2-5; 7 positions agree with TRBD1. From germline, CDR1 is SGHTA and CDR2 FQGTGA. J was trimmed by 11 bases and V by 5 bases; bases with no gene match: 11. The CDR3 runs to 13 residues. In DNA, the CDR3 is TGTGCCAGCAGCCGACAGGGTTACAATGAGCAGTACTTC. As protein: CASSRQGYNEQYF.

The rearrangement links TRBV30 to TRBJ2-6, with D perhaps TRBD2 (6 bases). Germline V gene sequence: CDR1 GTSNPN, CDR2 SVGIG (reference sequence). The V and J ends lost 8 bases and 2 bases respectively, with 13 bases between them. The CDR3 sequence is 14 residues long. CDR3 nucleotides: TGTGCCATGGGAGGAGGGGCTGGGGCCAACGTCCTGACTTTC. Amino acids: CAMGGGAGANVLTF.

This chain joins TRBV6-1 and TRBJ2-7, with D perhaps TRBD2 (5 bases). V shed 1 base and J shed 2 bases, with 12 bases lying between them. Germline V CDR1 and CDR2: MNHNS, SASEGT. The CDR3 spans 15 residues. The CDR3 loop is CASSEVRAGTYEQYF. The CDR3 DNA sequence: TGTGCCAGCAGTGAAGTAAGGGCGGGTACCTACGAGCAGTACTTC.

This chain connects TRBV10-3 to TRBJ1-2; D gene ambiguous. Germline-derived CDR1 and CDR2 are ENHRY and SYGVKD. The CDR3 has 15 amino acids. V dropped 0 bases and J dropped 4 bases, with 12 bases sitting between them. Written as DNA, the CDR3 is TGTGCCATCAGTGAGTCGGGAAGGACCTCCTATGGCTACACCTTC. Translated: CAISESGRTSYGYTF.

The V gene is TRBV19, the J gene TRBJ2-7; TRBD2 might be the D (5 bases). The J call may be mistaken, given a closer DNA end match to TRBJ2-5. The CDR3 loop spans 12 amino acids. Germline CDR1 and CDR2: LNHDA and SQIVND (reference sequence). CDR3 DNA: TGTGCCAGTGGAGGTATTACGGAGACCCAGTACTTC. It translates to CASGGITETQYF.